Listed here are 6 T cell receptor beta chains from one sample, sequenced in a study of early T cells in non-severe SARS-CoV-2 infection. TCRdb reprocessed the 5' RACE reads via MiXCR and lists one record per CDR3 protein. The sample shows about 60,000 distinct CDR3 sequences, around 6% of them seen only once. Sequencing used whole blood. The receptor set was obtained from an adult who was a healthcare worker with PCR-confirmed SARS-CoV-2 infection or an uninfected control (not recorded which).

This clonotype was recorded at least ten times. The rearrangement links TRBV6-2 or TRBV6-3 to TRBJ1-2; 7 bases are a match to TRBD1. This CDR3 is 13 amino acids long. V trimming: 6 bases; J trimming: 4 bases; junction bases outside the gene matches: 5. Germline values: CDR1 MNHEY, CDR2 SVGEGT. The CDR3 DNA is TGTGCCAGCAGCCGCGGGACAGCCTATGGCTACACCTTC. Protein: CASSRGTAYGYTF.

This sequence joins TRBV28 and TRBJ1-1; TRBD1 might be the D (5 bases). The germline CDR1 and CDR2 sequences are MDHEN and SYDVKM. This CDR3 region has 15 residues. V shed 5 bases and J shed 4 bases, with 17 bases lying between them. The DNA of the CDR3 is TGTGCCAGCAGTGAGACTCCCAGAGGGGTCACTGAAGCTTTCTTT. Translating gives CASSETPRGVTEAFF. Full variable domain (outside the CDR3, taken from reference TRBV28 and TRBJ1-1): DVKVTQSSRYLVKRTGEKVFLECVQDMDHENMFWYRQDPGLGLRLIYFSYDVKMKEKGDIPEGYSVSREKKERFSLILESASTNQTSMYLCASSETPRGVTEAFFGQGTRLTVV.

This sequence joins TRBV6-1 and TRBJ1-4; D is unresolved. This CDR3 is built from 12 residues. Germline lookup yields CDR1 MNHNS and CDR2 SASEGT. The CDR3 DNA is TGTGCGGGCAAAGGGCGGAATGAAAAACTGTTTTTT. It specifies CAGKGRNEKLFF.

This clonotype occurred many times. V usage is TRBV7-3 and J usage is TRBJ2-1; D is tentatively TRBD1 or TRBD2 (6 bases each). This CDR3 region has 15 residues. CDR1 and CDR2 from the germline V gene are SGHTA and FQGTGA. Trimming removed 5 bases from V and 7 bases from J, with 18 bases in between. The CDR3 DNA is TGTGCCAGCAGCCGGGGGACACGGGGGAGGAATGAGCAGTTCTTC. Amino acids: CASSRGTRGRNEQFF. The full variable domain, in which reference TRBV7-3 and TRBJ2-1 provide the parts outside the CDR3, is GAGVSQTPSNKVTEKGKYVELRCDPISGHTALYWYRQSLGQGPEFLIYFQGTGAADDSGLPNDRFFAVRPEGSVSTLKIQRTERGDSAVYLCASSRGTRGRNEQFFGPGTRLTVL.

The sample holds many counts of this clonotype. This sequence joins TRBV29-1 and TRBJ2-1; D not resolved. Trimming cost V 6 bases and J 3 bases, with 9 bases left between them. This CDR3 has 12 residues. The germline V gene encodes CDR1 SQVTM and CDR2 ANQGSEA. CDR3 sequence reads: CSVDDVYNEQFF. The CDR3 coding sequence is TGCAGCGTAGATGACGTCTACAATGAGCAGTTCTTC.

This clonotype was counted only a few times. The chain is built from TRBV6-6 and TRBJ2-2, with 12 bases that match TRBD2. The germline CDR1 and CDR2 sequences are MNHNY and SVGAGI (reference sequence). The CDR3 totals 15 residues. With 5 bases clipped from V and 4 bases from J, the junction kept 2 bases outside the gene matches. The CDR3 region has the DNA TGTGCCAGCAGTCCGACTAGCGGGGGCACCGGGGAGCTGTTTTTT. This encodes CASSPTSGGTGELFF.